Listed here are 23 T cell receptor beta chains from one sample, sequenced in a study of T cells after yellow fever vaccination. TCRdb reanalysed the 5' RACE reads using MiXCR and keeps one entry per CDR3 protein. The data hold 500,000 to 650,000 distinct CDR3 sequences, with around 16% observed a single time. Material: PBMCs, obtained 5 to 6 days after the first yellow fever vaccination. The origin of the receptors is a man between 18 and 35 years old who received the YFV17D yellow fever vaccine.

This clonotype was picked up many times. This chain joins TRBV5-4 and TRBJ2-7; D perhaps matches TRBD1 (6 bases). Germline assignment: CDR1 SGHNT and CDR2 YYREEE (reference sequence). The CDR3 sequence is 15 residues long. V lost 5 bases and J 1 base, leaving 16 bases between the germline ends. In nucleotides, the CDR3 is TGTGCCAGCAGTCCGGGACATGGATCTTCCTACGAGCAGTACTTC. It yields the protein CASSPGHGSSYEQYF.

This chain joins TRBV4-1 and TRBJ1-1; tentative D call: TRBD1 (6 bases). The CDR3 covers 15 residues. V lost 2 bases and J lost 0, with 10 bases in between. Germline CDR1 is MGHRA and CDR2 is YSYEKL. CDR3 sequence (DNA): TGCGCCAGCAGCCAACCCAGGGGCCTGAACACTGAAGCTTTCTTT. This translates into CASSQPRGLNTEAFF.

The chain uses TRBV2 and TRBJ2-3; D is unclear. CDR3 length: 13 amino acids. Trimming stripped 0 bases from V and 2 bases from J, with 3 bases between. CDR1 SNHLY and CDR2 FYNNEI come from the germline V gene. CDR3 in DNA: TGTGCCAGCAGTGAAGCCTTCACAGATACGCAGTATTTT. It translates to CASSEAFTDTQYF.

This clonotype was recorded a few times. CDR3 sequence: CASSLLGGFPPTGELFF. CDR3 bases: TGTGCCAGCAGCTTATTGGGGGGGTTCCCCCCCACCGGGGAGCTGTTTTTT. The chain recombines TRBV11-2 with TRBJ2-2, with TRBD2 matching 7 bases. This CDR3 comprises 17 residues. The trim removed 2 bases at V and 4 bases at J, leaving 10 bases unmatched. Germline loops: CDR1 SGHAT, CDR2 FQNNGV.

The V call is TRBV5-4, the J call TRBJ1-6, with D maybe TRBD1 (5 bases). In germline, CDR1 is SGHNT, CDR2 YYREEE (reference sequence). The V end was cut by 0 bases, the J end by 3 bases, with 7 bases between. This CDR3 is built from 15 residues. The CDR3 spells CASSLDQGYNSPLHF. The CDR3 bases are TGTGCCAGCAGCTTGGATCAGGGCTATAATTCACCCCTCCACTTT.

This clonotype has a handful of counts. V usage is TRBV5-1 and J usage is TRBJ2-3; perhaps TRBD1 as D (6 bases). The CDR3 consists of 14 residues. Germline V lookup: CDR1 SGHRS, CDR2 YFSETQ. The germline V and J ends were trimmed by 4 bases and 5 bases, with 14 bases remaining between them. This CDR3 is CASSIGTMRDTQYF. CDR3 nucleotide sequence: TGCGCCAGCAGCATCGGGACAATGAGAGATACGCAGTATTTT.

The rearrangement joins TRBV7-2 to TRBJ1-1; D might be TRBD1 (5 bases). Germline V lookup: CDR1 SGHTA, CDR2 FQGNSA. Trimming took 5 bases from V and 3 from J, leaving 16 bases between them. The CDR3 is made up of 15 amino acids. The CDR3 protein is CASSLNQGRDTEAFF. The CDR3 nucleotides read TGTGCCAGCAGCCTCAACCAGGGACGGGACACTGAAGCTTTCTTT.

At least ten counts were recorded for this clonotype. The chain employs TRBV4-1 and TRBJ1-1; 10 positions agree with TRBD1. Per germline, CDR1 MGHRA and CDR2 YSYEKL. This CDR3 is 14 amino acids long. J lost 7 bases, V lost 1 base, and 3 bases had no gene match. The CDR3 spells CASSQGQGAGEAFF. CDR3 bases: TGCGCCAGCAGCCAAGGACAGGGGGCCGGTGAAGCTTTCTTT.

This clonotype was seen a handful of times. The chain is built from TRBV19 and TRBJ2-3; D ambiguous. V was clipped by 0 bases and J by 5 bases, with 9 bases between them. The CDR3 totals 14 residues. Germline V gene data show CDR1 as LNHDA and CDR2 as SQIVND (reference sequence). In DNA, the CDR3 is TGTGCCAGTAGTATAGATAGGGCTGGAGATACGCAGTATTTT. This codes for CASSIDRAGDTQYF.

The chain recombines TRBV7-2 with TRBJ1-5; unclear D gene. Germline V gene sequence: CDR1 SGHTA, CDR2 FQGNSA. The V and J ends lost 1 base and 4 bases respectively, with 11 bases between them. This CDR3 region has 15 residues. CDR3 protein: CASSLVGGLNQPQHF. CDR3 in DNA: TGTGCCAGCAGCTTAGTCGGAGGGCTTAATCAGCCCCAGCATTTT.

This sequence joins TRBV5-6 and TRBJ1-3; D is unresolved. CDR3 length: 13 residues. CDR1 SGHDT and CDR2 YYEEEE come from the germline V gene. V was clipped by 4 bases and J by 6 bases, with 11 bases between them. In nucleotides, the CDR3 is TGTGCCAGCAGCCTGATAATTGAAAACACCATATATTTT. Its protein product is CASSLIIENTIYF.

This rearrangement joins TRBV5-1 to TRBJ1-1; 9 nucleotides match TRBD1. The CDR3 is made up of 17 amino acids. The trim removed 6 bases at V and 0 bases at J, leaving 12 bases unmatched. Germline V gives CDR1 SGHRS, CDR2 YFSETQ. The CDR3 loop reads CASKNGDREVMNTEAFF. CDR3 DNA: TGCGCCAGCAAGAACGGGGACAGGGAGGTAATGAACACTGAAGCTTTCTTT.

This clonotype was picked up a small number of times. One end of the junction varies from germline; a read error may be responsible. The chain couples TRBV28 to TRBJ1-1; D call uncertain. This CDR3 is built from 13 residues. Germline V gene sequence: CDR1 MDHEN, CDR2 SYDVKM. The CDR3 DNA follows: TGTGCCAGCATTTTAGAGGATAACACTGAAGCTTTCTTT. Its protein is CASILEDNTEAFF.

The gene calls are TRBV3-1 and TRBJ1-1; D gene unclear. Germline assignment: CDR1 LGHDT and CDR2 YNNKEL (reference sequence). With 4 bases removed from V and 7 bases from J, the gap between germline ends came to 13 bases. The CDR3 has 13 amino acids. CDR3 in amino acids: CASSLGRGFEAFF. The DNA for the CDR3 is TGTGCCAGCAGCCTCGGGCGTGGTTTTGAAGCTTTCTTT.

The chain combines TRBV20-1 with TRBJ2-6, with unresolved D. CDR1 DFQATT and CDR2 SNEGSKA come from the germline V gene (reference sequence). The CDR3 has 12 amino acids. Trimming cost V 6 bases and J 0 bases, with 3 bases left between them. The CDR3 spells CSARSGANVLTF. The CDR3 DNA reads TGCAGTGCCCGCTCTGGGGCCAACGTCCTGACTTTC.

This clonotype was observed a few times. The V gene is TRBV6-5, the J gene TRBJ2-3; D gene unclear. The ends were cut back, 7 bases at V and 9 bases at J, with 14 bases in the middle. Per the germline V gene, CDR1 is MNHEY and CDR2 is SVGAGI. This CDR3 is 12 amino acids long. The CDR3 loop reads CASTSSGYTQYF. The CDR3 coding sequence is TGTGCCAGCACCTCGAGTGGGTACACGCAGTATTTT.

In its sample, this clonotype was seen a few times. The V call is TRBV7-2, the J call TRBJ1-3, with D perhaps matching TRBD1 (5 bases). V was pared by 2 bases and J by 1 base, with 12 bases between. CDR3 size: 16 residues. Germline V gene lookup returns CDR1 SGHTA and CDR2 FQGNSA. The CDR3 DNA is TGTGCCAGCAGCTTAAGAATGAGGGGATCTGGAAACACCATATATTTT. Its translation is CASSLRMRGSGNTIYF.

The rearrangement links TRBV5-1 to TRBJ1-1; TRBD1 agrees at 7 bases. Germline-derived CDR1 and CDR2 are SGHRS and YFSETQ. V lost 2 bases and J lost 8; bases outside the gene matches: 12. This CDR3 is 15 amino acids long. The CDR3 region has the DNA TGCGCCAGCAGCTTAACAAGGGCCGGACAGGACGAAGCTTTCTTT. Translated: CASSLTRAGQDEAFF.

This chain links TRBV20-1 with TRBJ2-5; D possibly uses TRBD1 or TRBD2 (5 bases each). The CDR3 has 17 residues. V dropped 3 bases and J dropped 3 bases, with 23 bases sitting between them. Germline V gene lookup returns CDR1 DFQATT and CDR2 SNEGSKA (reference sequence). This CDR3 is CSASKSNKGPIKETQYF. In DNA, the CDR3 is TGCAGTGCTAGCAAATCAAATAAGGGACCGATAAAAGAGACCCAGTACTTC.

The chain is built from TRBV28 and TRBJ2-7; a possible D gene is TRBD1 (5 bases). V lost 6 bases, J lost 2 bases, and 11 bases lay in between. Germline V gene lookup returns CDR1 MDHEN and CDR2 SYDVKM. There are 13 residues in the CDR3. CDR3 DNA sequence: TGTGCCAGCAGGGTCGGCAGGGCCTACGAGCAGTACTTC. It specifies CASRVGRAYEQYF.

This clonotype was observed a few times. The chain employs TRBV7-8 and TRBJ2-3, with 12 bases identical to TRBD2. CDR1 is SGHVS and CDR2 is FQNEAQ in the germline V gene. CDR3 size: 17 residues. Germline trimming cut 5 bases from V and 2 bases from J; bases unmatched to any gene: 8. CDR3 nucleotides: TGTGCCAGCAGCCCAGGACTAGCGGGGACCTTCACAGATACGCAGTATTTT. Translated, it gives CASSPGLAGTFTDTQYF.

The sample holds a few counts of this clonotype. The rearrangement joins TRBV28 to TRBJ2-1; 7 nucleotides match TRBD2. Unmatched junction bases numbered 7, after V lost 4 bases and J lost 7 bases. Germline CDR1 is MDHEN and CDR2 is SYDVKM. The CDR3 length is 14 residues. CDR3 nucleotide sequence: TGTGCCAGCAGTTCAGGTCCTAGCGGTAATGAGCAGTTCTTC. Its protein is CASSSGPSGNEQFF.

This clonotype showed up just a few times. The V and J genes are TRBV5-6 and TRBJ1-6; D not certain. Germline loops: CDR1 SGHDT, CDR2 YYEEEE. The CDR3 is 12 amino acids. Trimming stripped 2 bases from V and 10 bases from J, with 7 bases between. CDR3 sequence: CASSFYSSPLHF. CDR3 in DNA: TGTGCCAGCAGCTTCTACAGCTCACCCCTCCACTTT.